Presented here are 10 T cell receptor beta chains from one specimen sequenced in a study of CD8 T cells in ankylosing spondylitis. TCRdb re-called the 5' RACE reads through MiXCR, storing one row per CDR3 protein. The table includes about 36,000 distinct CDR3 sequences, roughly 13% detected once. Sequenced input: synovial fluid, either unsorted or a sorted T cell fraction (not recorded which). Receptor source: a male donor with ankylosing spondylitis.

This clonotype came up many times. The chain joins TRBV7-3 to TRBJ1-1; no clear D gene. V was shortened by 5 bases and J by 4 bases, with 17 bases between the two germline ends. This CDR3 has 15 amino acids. The germline V gene has CDR1 SGHTA and CDR2 FQGTGA. CDR3 in DNA: TGTGCCAGCAGCCCCCACCCCACAGTGGGCACTGAAGCTTTCTTT. The encoded protein is CASSPHPTVGTEAFF.

The CDR3: CASSLGGEDTGELFF. CDR3 DNA: TGTGCCAGCAGCTTAGGAGGGGAGGACACCGGGGAGCTGTTTTTT. This chain links TRBV7-6 with TRBJ2-2; D might be TRBD2 (6 bases). V was cut by 1 base and J by 3 bases, with 9 bases left in between. The germline CDR1 and CDR2 sequences are SGHVS and FNYEAQ. This CDR3 is 15 amino acids long. Using reference TRBV7-6 and TRBJ2-2 for the parts outside the CDR3, the full variable domain is GAGVSQSPRYKVTKRGQDVALRCDPISGHVSLYWYRQALGQGPEFLTYFNYEAQQDKSGLPNDRFSAERPEGSISTLTIQRTEQRDSAMYRCASSLGGEDTGELFFGEGSRLTVL.

This clonotype was recorded many times. The chain couples TRBV12-3 or TRBV12-4 to TRBJ1-1, with D hard to call. This CDR3 spans 13 amino acids. V was clipped by 2 bases and J by 2 bases, with 6 bases between them. This CDR3 is CASSLSGNTEAFF. The CDR3 DNA follows: TGTGCCAGCAGTTTATCTGGCAACACTGAAGCTTTCTTT.

This sequence joins TRBV2 and TRBJ2-1; 9 bases match TRBD2. The junction had 5 bases not matched to a gene; V was cut back by 5 bases and J by 0 bases. This CDR3 region has 16 residues. From germline, CDR1 is SNHLY and CDR2 FYNNEI. The CDR3 is CASSLAGAPSYNEQFF. The DNA of the CDR3 is TGTGCCAGCAGTTTAGCGGGGGCTCCCTCCTACAATGAGCAGTTCTTC.

This clonotype was detected only a few times. V is TRBV5-5 and J is TRBJ2-1; a possible D gene is TRBD2 (6 bases). This CDR3 region has 18 residues. V lost 3 bases to trimming and J lost 9 bases, with 28 bases between them. CDR1 and CDR2 (germline): SGHKS, YYEKEE (reference sequence). The CDR3 region has the DNA TGTGCCAGCAGCTCCCGACCGCACCTAGCGACCCTGGGGAGTGAGCAGTTCTTC. Its protein product is CASSSRPHLATLGSEQFF. Full variable domain (remainder filled in from reference TRBV5-5 and TRBJ2-1): DAGVTQSPTHLIKTRGQQVTLRCSPISGHKSVSWYQQVLGQGPQFIFQYYEKEERGRGNFPDRFSARQFPNYSSELNVNALLLGDSALYLCASSSRPHLATLGSEQFFGPGTRLTVL.

In this sample, this clonotype turned up a few times. The gene calls are TRBV9 and TRBJ2-1, with D possibly matching TRBD2 (5 bases). V lost 4 bases and J 8 bases, leaving 16 bases between the germline ends. Germline V gene sequence: CDR1 SGDLS, CDR2 YYNGEE. The CDR3 has 14 residues. The CDR3, as DNA: TGTGCCAGCAGCCCCTCCGGAGGTTTCCATGAGCAGTTCTTC. This sequence encodes CASSPSGGFHEQFF.

This clonotype showed up many times. The rearrangement links TRBV18 to TRBJ2-1; TRBD2 might be the D (5 bases). This CDR3 is built from 18 residues. V lost 8 bases and J lost 4, with 27 bases in between. Germline values: CDR1 KGHSH, CDR2 LQKENI. Here the CDR3 reads CASAPVRGQLAWYNEQFF. Here the CDR3 DNA reads TGTGCCAGCGCCCCCGTCCGCGGGCAACTCGCGTGGTACAATGAGCAGTTCTTC.

By frequency in the sample, this clonotype is medium-sized. The chain links TRBV12-5 to TRBJ1-2, with 7 bases matching TRBD1. Germline V gives CDR1 LGHNT, CDR2 FRNRAP. Trimming removed 1 base from V and 8 bases from J; junction bases left unmatched: 7. This CDR3 contains 14 residues. CDR3 sequence reads: CASGLAEGAFGYTF. In DNA, the CDR3 is TGTGCTAGTGGTTTGGCAGAGGGGGCTTTCGGCTACACCTTC. Full variable domain (remainder filled in from reference TRBV12-5 and TRBJ1-2): DARVTQTPRHKVTEMGQEVTMRCQPILGHNTVFWYRQTMMQGLELLAYFRNRAPLDDSGMPKDRFSAEMPDATLATLKIQPSEPRDSAVYFCASGLAEGAFGYTFGSGTRLTVV.

This clonotype was counted ten times or more. This chain links TRBV5-1 with TRBJ1-1; D is ambiguous. The CDR3 has 15 residues. V lost 1 base and J lost 0, with 10 bases in between. CDR1 is SGHRS and CDR2 is YFSETQ in the germline V gene. DNA for the CDR3: TGCGCCAGCAGCTTGAGTTGGCAGATGAACACTGAAGCTTTCTTT. Translated, it gives CASSLSWQMNTEAFF.

This clonotype was observed a handful of times. The chain recombines TRBV6-4 with TRBJ2-2; the D call may be TRBD1 or TRBD2 (5 bases each). V was clipped by 1 base and J by 1 base, with 7 bases between them. Germline V gene lookup returns CDR1 MRHNA and CDR2 SNTAGT. This CDR3 spans 15 amino acids. In DNA form, the CDR3 reads TGTGCCAGCAGTGACTTGGGGGAGAACACCGGGGAGCTGTTTTTT. Translation: CASSDLGENTGELFF.